This entry is about one TCR beta chain. What it binds is not known. The source of the sample is a study of shared clonotypes between healthy human individuals. Study details: Those who served as donors were a couple of women and a few men between the ages of 18 and 49. Study findings and constraints: Against clonotypes common to all four donors, non-shared ones had lower generation probabilities. Some naive CD4 clonotypes, about 5.5%, turned up in common across several donors.

This CDR3 has 15 amino acids. J gave up 15 bases and V 0 bases, and 12 bases lay outside the gene matches. CDR1 and CDR2 (germline): LNHNV, YYDKDF (reference sequence). Repertoires were generated with immunoSEQ multiplex PCR, while TCRdb's copy carries only in-frame clones and drops some. The sample shows almost 750,000 clones, 72% of them seen only once. This TCR was sampled from a young woman in good health. V usage is TRBV15 and J usage is TRBJ2-1, with 9 positions matching TRBD2. Sequenced material: memory CD4+ T cells sorted from blood. Subset denoted: CD45RA-negative fraction. The CDR3 DNA sequence: TGTGCCACCAGCAGAGATCGAAGTCTAGCGGGGAGTCCGTTCTTC. Translated: CATSRDRSLAGSPFF.